This TCR beta chain was observed in a study of glioma-infiltrating T cells (dated by TCRdb to 2016 to 2017). Regarding the study in general: Low-grade gliomas were represented by WHO grade II oligodendrogliomas or astrocytomas, and glioblastomas were represented by WHO grade IV tumors that were sampled at initial rather than recurrent diagnosis. Dexamethasone was administered to glioma patients for six or fewer days before surgery. For blood libraries, the target was roughly 4.5- to 10-fold sequencing coverage of about 920,000 peripheral T cells. Glioma tissue, non-neoplastic brain tissue and matched peripheral blood mononuclear cells were used as sources from which TCR alpha- and beta-chain repertoires were sequenced. To measure divergence between tissue and blood T-cell populations, each tissue-infiltrating repertoire was compared with the peripheral blood repertoire of the same patient. The paired cohort was made up of three low-grade glioma patients, eight primary glioblastoma patients and three non-glioma patients who contributed non-neoplastic brain tissue. General findings and caveats noted by the study authors: A signature set of shared blood CDR3 motifs marked patients with low tissue-blood divergence and was depleted in highly divergent patients. Small numbers underpinned the group comparisons: several glioblastoma patients, three low-grade glioma patients and three non-neoplastic patients. Very few CDR3 sequences were shared between tissue and blood, attributed to high CDR3 diversity and limited sampling. In non-neoplastic patients, VJ-independent divergence between tissue and blood fell below expectation, whereas in all gliomas, and especially in low-grade gliomas, the divergence rose above expectation.

About this clonotype itself: Its antigen is still unknown. The sample holds no much larger clone one base away, and base qualities are not on file.

Immediately after resection, surgical brain or tumor specimens were cryofrozen in liquid nitrogen, and peripheral blood cells were collected at the same time. The iRepertoire nested amplicon-rescue multiplex PCR (arm-PCR) platform was used to amplify TCR alpha and beta CDR3 regions from RNA. For one-step reverse transcription and amplification, roughly 90-450 ng of tissue mRNA or PBMC total RNA was used as input. After bead purification, a secondary multiplex PCR added Illumina adapters, and libraries were gel-purified between 200 and 400 bp. Internal 6-nucleotide barcodes were carried by the libraries and were used for demultiplexing. The libraries were sequenced on an Illumina MiSeq using 2x220 or 2x250 nucleotide paired-end reads. On the study's bioinformatics: Paired reads were merged using FLASH 1.2.11 and were aligned to the GRCh37 human genome using BWA-MEM, after which TRA and TRB reads were extracted. For V and J assignment, an IMGT-derived reference of cassette sequences and CDR3 motifs that included pseudogenes was used. Reads were translated in three frames, and productive CDR3s were defined as those with a C...FGXG motif and no stop codons. A clonotype was defined as a unique combination of a V-J cassette pair and a CDR3 amino acid sequence. Filtering of reads was based on Hamming distance, with the threshold set by the sequence error rate of each sample in mapped regions. In TCRdb, the public reads were trimmed at Q25 with fastp and aligned with MiXCR, with productive beta chains retained. CDR3 protein duplicates are merged, each entry listing the most common genes and DNA. TCRdb, not the authors, supplied the V and J calls. In this sample the table shows around 390,000 distinct CDR3 sequences, 41% of which occur a single time. The ten biggest clones cover about 12% of the sample.

Reading the germline V gene (reference sequence) gives CDR1 SEHNR and CDR2 FQNEAQ. Cut back by 1 base and 8 bases, the V and J ends lie 14 bases apart. The CDR3 holds 14 amino acids from the cysteine to the phenylalanine. The only DNA kept is the CDR3, 42 bases in frame from the first base. The sample was glioma tissue, nonneoplastic brain tissue, or PBMCs (not recorded which). This TCR derives from a human donor with low-grade glioma or glioblastoma, undergoing nonglioma brain surgery, or in good health (not recorded which). The receptor chain draws on TRBV7-9 and TRBJ1-2, with the D gene too uncertain to name. CDR3 loop: CASSLDWGEKGYTF. At the DNA level, the sequence is TGTGCCAGCAGCTTAGATTGGGGAGAAAAGGGCTACACCTTC.